A selection of T cell receptor beta chains follows, all from one sample in a study of PD-L1 blockade in urothelial cancer. Produced via immunoSEQ multiplex PCR; TCRdb's table is partial and in-frame only. In the table there are about 20,000 clones, 85% to 90% of which are singletons. Sample: PBMCs, taken around atezolizumab (anti-PD-L1) treatment. The receptor source for this set is a man aged 45 to 65 with urothelial cancer. Both conserved end residues are part of each CDR3. Fields, in order: D gene, V gene, clone size, J gene, CDR3 protein, CDR3 DNA. The D gene is left open where the match is weak. Size values are once, few and many counts, or a class for expanded clones, and some rows have none.

.,TRBV6-6,.,TRBJ2-5,CASRSDRYQETQYF,TGTGCCAGCCGTTCTGACAGGTACCAAGAGACCCAGTACTTC
.,TRBV30,.,TRBJ1-4,CARSGPEGEKLFF,TGTGCCAGGTCCGGGCCTGAGGGAGAAAAACTGTTTTTT
.,TRBV9,.,TRBJ1-4,CASSADGQNEKLFF,TGTGCCAGCAGCGCGGACGGACAAAATGAAAAACTGTTTTTT
TRBD1,TRBV7-9,once,TRBJ2-7,CASSLGRTGSSYEQYF,TGTGCCAGCAGCTTAGGTAGGACAGGAAGCTCCTACGAGCAGTACTTC
.,TRBV7-9,.,TRBJ2-2,CASSSSANTGELFF,TGTGCCAGCAGCTCGTCGGCGAACACCGGGGAGCTGTTTTTT
TRBD2,TRBV19,.,TRBJ2-5,CASSLAGLAGGVQETQYF,TGTGCCAGTAGCCTCGCGGGACTAGCGGGGGGGGTCCAAGAGACCCAGTACTTC
TRBD1,TRBV18,.,TRBJ2-7,CASSSPGQSSSYEQYF,TGTGCCAGCTCATCCCCGGGACAGTCGAGCTCCTACGAGCAGTACTTC
.,TRBV9,few,TRBJ1-4,CASSARSNRANEKLFF,TGTGCCAGCAGCGCCCGATCGAACAGGGCGAATGAAAAACTGTTTTTT
TRBD2,TRBV28,.,TRBJ2-7,CASSSQLAGVVYEQYF,TGTGCCAGCAGTTCCCAACTAGCGGGAGTTGTCTACGAGCAGTACTTC
TRBD1,TRBV25-1,.,TRBJ1-3,CASSPRTGTSSGNTIYF,TGTGCCAGCAGTCCCCGGACAGGAACCTCCTCTGGAAACACCATATATTTT
.,TRBV7-2,few,TRBJ2-1,CASSLVTVSSYNEQFF,TGTGCCAGCAGCTTAGTTACGGTGAGCTCCTACAATGAGCAGTTCTTC
.,TRBV4-3,.,TRBJ2-7,CASSQGWPGETYEQYF,TGCGCCAGCAGCCAAGGATGGCCGGGAGAAACCTACGAGCAGTACTTC
.,TRBV6-6,.,TRBJ2-7,CASSYGGRAYEQYF,TGTGCCAGCAGTTACGGTGGCAGGGCCTACGAGCAGTACTTC
.,TRBV11-3,few,TRBJ2-2,CASSKSWGNTGELFF,TGTGCCAGCAGCAAGTCATGGGGCAACACCGGGGAGCTGTTTTTT
TRBD1,TRBV7-8,.,TRBJ1-1,CASSLVFPLRTGKNTEAFF,TGTGCCAGCAGCTTAGTTTTTCCCCTGAGGACAGGGAAGAACACTGAAGCTTTCTTT
.,TRBV9,.,TRBJ2-3,CASSATSQAQYF,TGTGCCAGCAGCGCTACTAGCCAGGCGCAGTATTTT
TRBD2,TRBV10-1,.,TRBJ2-7,CATSEGLSYEQYF,TGCGCCACCTCCGAGGGACTATCCTACGAGCAGTACTTC
.,TRBV5-1,.,TRBJ1-3,CASSLGTTRGDTIYF,TGCGCCAGCAGCTTGGGAACGACGCGAGGAGACACCATATATTTT
.,TRBV29-1,once,TRBJ1-2,CSVEDGRGGGYGYTF,TGCAGCGTTGAAGATGGGAGGGGCGGAGGCTATGGCTACACCTTC